This record concerns one T cell receptor (beta chain) sequence. Antigen unknown. Trimming removed 0 bases from V and 0 bases from J, with 7 bases in between. The CDR3 is 14 amino acids. The V gene's germline CDR1 is GTSNPN and CDR2 SVGIG (reference sequence). This sample is part of a study of shared clonotypes between healthy human individuals. Findings and limits, study-wide: The naive CD4 repertoires of a handful of donors were compared, and approximately 5.3% of clonotypes were shared.

Splitting of CD4+ cells produced CD45RA+ naive and CD45RA-negative memory subsets. Sequencing was performed with immunoSEQ multiplex PCR; in TCRdb, only in-frame clones are kept and a portion is missing. The sample includes under 2,500,000 clones, around 95% of them seen just once. The TCR sequence derives from a young man in good health. Sequenced material: naive CD4+ T cells sorted from blood. Subset denoted: CD45RA+ positively selected. The gene calls are TRBV30 and TRBJ2-3, with D unclear. The CDR3 sequence is CAWSVSPSTDTQYF. The CDR3 DNA sequence: TGTGCCTGGAGTGTTAGCCCGAGCACAGATACGCAGTATTTT.